These 20 T cell receptor beta chains share one sample of origin, sequenced in a study of human T cells and chemical hapten exposure. Each CDR3 protein is one row after TCRdb ran MiXCR on the RACE reads. The table shows a few hundred thousand distinct CDR3 sequences, with 6% to 7% occurring only once. Time point noted: patch test 2, 6 weeks after DPC sensitization. Treatment reported: therapeutic diphenylcyclopropenone sensitization with weekly scalp DPC. The sequencing used whole blood, collected in connection with sensitization to the hapten diphenylcyclopropenone (DPC). The source of these receptors is a woman younger than 35 with alopecia areata. Some clones in this sample may be carry-over from other donors' samples.

Only a few counts were recorded for this clonotype. This chain connects TRBV5-4 to TRBJ1-1; no firm D call. The V and J ends lost 3 bases and 1 base respectively, with 10 bases between them. This CDR3 spans 14 amino acids. Looked up from germline, CDR1 is SGHNT and CDR2 is YYREEE (reference sequence). CDR3 sequence (DNA): TGTGCCAGCAGCTGGGCGGCGAGGAACACTGAAGCTTTCTTT. Protein: CASSWAARNTEAFF.

This clonotype has at least ten counts. The chain employs TRBV5-1 and TRBJ1-1; D is perhaps TRBD1 (5 bases). The CDR3 consists of 16 residues. V lost 2 bases and J 0 bases, leaving 14 bases between the germline ends. The V gene's germline CDR1 is SGHRS and CDR2 YFSETQ. CDR3 DNA: TGCGCCAGCAGCTTAGGGGTCTCAAGTATGAACACTGAAGCTTTCTTT. Its protein product is CASSLGVSSMNTEAFF.

The V gene is TRBV7-9, the J gene TRBJ1-3, with 7 bases fitting TRBD1. Germline CDR1 and CDR2: SEHNR and FQNEAQ (reference sequence). The CDR3 runs to 16 residues. V dropped 5 bases and J dropped 2; count of bases not matched to a gene: 9. In nucleotides, the CDR3 is TGTGCCAGCAGCCGGGCAGGGGGGACCGCTGGAAACACCATATATTTT. As protein: CASSRAGGTAGNTIYF.

In this sample, this clonotype turned up many times. The rearrangement joins TRBV7-2 to TRBJ2-3; the match to TRBD2 covers 11 bases. J gave up 1 base and V 5 bases, and 5 bases lay outside the gene matches. Germline V gene lookup returns CDR1 SGHTA and CDR2 FQGNSA. The CDR3 covers 16 residues. The CDR3 region is CASSPQLAGGTDTQYF. CDR3 in DNA: TGTGCCAGCAGCCCGCAACTAGCGGGGGGCACAGATACGCAGTATTTT.

This clonotype was picked up a small number of times. This sequence joins TRBV6-6 and TRBJ1-4; D is unclear. The CDR3 spans 14 residues. CDR1 and CDR2 from the germline V gene are MNHNY and SVGAGI (reference sequence). V lost 2 bases and J 3 bases, leaving 7 bases between the germline ends. CDR3 in amino acids: CASSYRVANEKLFF. The CDR3 bases are TGTGCCAGCAGTTACAGGGTGGCTAATGAAAAACTGTTTTTT.

This clonotype has ten or more counts. The V and J genes are TRBV20-1 and TRBJ1-5; D is unclear. Trimming cost V 1 base and J 2 bases, with 12 bases left between them. The CDR3 is made up of 15 amino acids. Germline lookup yields CDR1 DFQATT and CDR2 SNEGSKA (reference sequence). CDR3 nucleotide sequence: TGCAGTGCTAGAGGGCGGCAGCAAGGCAATCAGCCCCAGCATTTT. Amino acid sequence: CSARGRQQGNQPQHF.

Many counts were recorded for this clonotype. This chain connects TRBV20-1 to TRBJ1-1; D possibly corresponds to TRBD1 (6 bases). CDR1 DFQATT and CDR2 SNEGSKA come from the germline V gene (reference sequence). CDR3 size: 15 residues. Trimming removed 0 bases at V and 2 bases at J, with 13 bases between. DNA for the CDR3: TGCAGTGCTAGAGATTCCGTCAGGGGTAACACTGAAGCTTTCTTT. Translating it yields CSARDSVRGNTEAFF.

This chain connects TRBV14 to TRBJ2-7; D is unresolved. Germline assignment: CDR1 SGHDN and CDR2 FVKESK. The CDR3 runs to 15 residues. Trimming shortened V by 4 bases and J by 4 bases, and 17 bases separated the two germline ends. The CDR3 protein is CASSPAEQYQYEQYF. The CDR3 DNA is TGTGCCAGCAGCCCTGCGGAACAATATCAGTACGAGCAGTACTTC.

The V call is TRBV5-5, the J call TRBJ1-2, with a weak D call TRBD1 (6 bases). CDR3 length equals 15 residues. V lost 2 bases, J lost 2 bases, and 13 bases lay in between. CDR1 and CDR2 from the germline V gene are SGHKS and YYEKEE (reference sequence). The CDR3 nucleotides read TGTGCCAGCAGCTTTTCCAGGGGCCAAAACTATGGCTACACCTTC. Its translation: CASSFSRGQNYGYTF.

J is TRBJ1-2 and V is TRBV5-4; possible D gene TRBD1, 5 bases. The CDR3 runs 16 residues. Germline V gene data show CDR1 as SGHNT and CDR2 as YYREEE (reference sequence). The ends were cut back, 0 bases at V and 0 bases at J, with 12 bases in the middle. This CDR3 is CASSLDPGAANYGYTF. The DNA of the CDR3 is TGTGCCAGCAGCTTGGACCCTGGGGCAGCTAACTATGGCTACACCTTC.

The sample holds many counts of this clonotype. The chain recombines TRBV2 with TRBJ2-1; 8 bases line up with TRBD2. The germline CDR1 and CDR2 sequences are SNHLY and FYNNEI. Losses at the gene ends were 7 bases for V and 15 bases for J; bases not matched to a gene: 14. The CDR3 has 13 amino acids. CDR3 in amino acids: CASTVGEREPRFF. CDR3 nucleotide sequence: TGTGCCAGCACGGTTGGCGAGCGGGAGCCCCGGTTCTTC.

In its sample, this clonotype was seen many times. The CDR3 DNA sequence: TGTGCCAGCAGTGAAGCGGGGGATAACTATGGCTACACCTTC. It encodes CASSEAGDNYGYTF. The V call is TRBV2, the J call TRBJ1-2, with a weak D call TRBD1 (5 bases). This CDR3 has 14 residues. In germline, CDR1 is SNHLY, CDR2 FYNNEI. V was trimmed by 0 bases and J by 1 base, leaving 6 bases between them.

V gene TRBV6-2 or TRBV6-3 combines with J gene TRBJ2-6, with 7 bases identical to TRBD1. Germline V gene lookup returns CDR1 MNHEY and CDR2 SVGEGT. Germline trimming cut 5 bases from V and 4 bases from J; bases unmatched to any gene: 14. This CDR3 has 18 residues. The CDR3 bases are TGTGCCAGCAGTGACCGGACAGGCGTTTTTAGGGGGGCCAACGTCCTGACTTTC. Residues: CASSDRTGVFRGANVLTF.

The rearrangement uses TRBV12-3 or TRBV12-4 and TRBJ1-4; D not resolved. This CDR3 has 12 residues. With 7 bases removed from V and 8 bases from J, the gap between germline ends came to 11 bases. CDR3 nucleotide sequence: TGTGCCAGCATGTCCGTGACGGAAAAACTGTTTTTT. It yields the protein CASMSVTEKLFF.

This clonotype turned up a few times. The V and J genes are TRBV20-1 and TRBJ1-1; tentatively, D is TRBD1 (6 bases). The germline V gene has CDR1 DFQATT and CDR2 SNEGSKA (reference sequence). Trimming left V 5 bases short and J 9 bases short, with 13 bases between. This CDR3 is 11 amino acids long. CDR3 nucleotides: TGCAGTGCTCAGCAGGGGATCAAAGCTTTCTTT. This codes for CSAQQGIKAFF.

This clonotype has more than one count but fewer than ten. The rearrangement links TRBV7-2 to TRBJ2-5, with TRBD2 matching 7 bases. In germline, CDR1 is SGHTA, CDR2 FQGNSA. V lost 0 bases to trimming and J lost 9 bases; unmatched junction nucleotides: 10. This CDR3 comprises 15 residues. This CDR3 is CASSLAGGSWVAQYF. In nucleotides, the CDR3 is TGTGCCAGCAGCTTAGCCGGGGGGTCCTGGGTCGCCCAGTACTTC.

At least ten counts were recorded for this clonotype. This sequence joins TRBV9 and TRBJ1-6; TRBD1 is a possible D gene (5 bases). Trimming stripped 4 bases from V and 8 bases from J, with 16 bases between. The CDR3 has 15 amino acids. Germline CDR1 SGDLS, CDR2 YYNGEE. The CDR3 DNA reads TGTGCCAGCAGCCTAGAGGTAGGGACGGATTCACCCCTCCACTTT. Its translation is CASSLEVGTDSPLHF. Using reference TRBV9 and TRBJ1-6 for the parts outside the CDR3, the full variable domain is DSGVTQTPKHLITATGQRVTLRCSPRSGDLSVYWYQQSLDQGLQFLIQYYNGEERAKGNILERFSAQQFPDLHSELNLSSLELGDSALYFCASSLEVGTDSPLHFGNGTRLTVT.

CDR3 coding DNA: TGCGCCAGCAGCTTGGGGGACTTTCAGCAGTACTTC. It codes for CASSLGDFQQYF. This chain uses TRBV5-1 with TRBJ2-7; tentative D call: TRBD2 (6 bases). Trimming cost V 0 bases and J 8 bases, with 9 bases left between them. Germline loops: CDR1 SGHRS, CDR2 YFSETQ. The CDR3 is made up of 12 amino acids.

CDR3 residues: CASSFVPGLAGVEQFF. In nucleotides, the CDR3 is TGTGCCAGCAGCTTCGTGCCGGGACTGGCGGGTGTAGAGCAGTTCTTC. V is TRBV7-4 and J is TRBJ2-1, with a possible D match to TRBD2 (6 bases). Germline CDR1 and CDR2: SGHVT and SQSDAQ. V was trimmed by 3 bases and J by 10 bases, leaving 22 bases between them. The CDR3 totals 16 residues.

In its sample, this clonotype was seen many times. V is TRBV9 and J is TRBJ2-1; 8 nucleotides match TRBD2. The CDR3 totals 16 residues. Unmatched junction bases numbered 6, after V lost 4 bases and J lost 0 bases. The V gene's germline CDR1 is SGDLS and CDR2 YYNGEE. CDR3 in amino acids: CASSPAGDFSYNEQFF. The CDR3, as DNA: TGTGCCAGCAGCCCAGCGGGGGATTTCTCCTACAATGAGCAGTTCTTC.